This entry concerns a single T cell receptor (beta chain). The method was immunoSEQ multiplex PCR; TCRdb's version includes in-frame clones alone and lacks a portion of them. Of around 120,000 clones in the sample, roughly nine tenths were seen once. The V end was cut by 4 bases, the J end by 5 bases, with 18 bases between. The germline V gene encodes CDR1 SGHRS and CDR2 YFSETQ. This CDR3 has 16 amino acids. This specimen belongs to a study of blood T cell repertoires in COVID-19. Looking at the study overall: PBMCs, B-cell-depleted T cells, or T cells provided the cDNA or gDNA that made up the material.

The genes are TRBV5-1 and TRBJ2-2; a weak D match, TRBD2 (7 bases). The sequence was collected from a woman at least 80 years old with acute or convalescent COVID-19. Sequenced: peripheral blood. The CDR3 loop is CASSPWGGRGTGELFF. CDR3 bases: TGCGCCAGCAGCCCCTGGGGGGGGCGCGGTACCGGGGAGCTGTTTTTT.